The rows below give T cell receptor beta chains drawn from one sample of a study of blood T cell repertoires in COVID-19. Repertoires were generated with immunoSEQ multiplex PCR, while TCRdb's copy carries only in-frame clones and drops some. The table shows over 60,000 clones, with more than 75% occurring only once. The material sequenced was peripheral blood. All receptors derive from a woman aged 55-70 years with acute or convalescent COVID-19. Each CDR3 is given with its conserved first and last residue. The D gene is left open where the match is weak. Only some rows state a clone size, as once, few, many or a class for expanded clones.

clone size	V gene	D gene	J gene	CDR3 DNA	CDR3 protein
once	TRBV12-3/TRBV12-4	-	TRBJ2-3	TGTGCCAGCGCAACCACTACAGATACGCAGTATTTT	CASATTTDTQYF
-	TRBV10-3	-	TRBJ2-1	TGTGCCACCGGGGAGGTAGACAATGAGCAGTTCTTC	CATGEVDNEQFF
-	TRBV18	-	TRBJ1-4	TGTGCCAGCTCACGACAGGATTACGAAAAACTGTTTTTT	CASSRQDYEKLFF
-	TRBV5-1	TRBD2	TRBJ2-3	TGCGCCAGCAGCCGTGAGGTAGCGGGGGACACAGATACGCAGTATTTT	CASSREVAGDTDTQYF
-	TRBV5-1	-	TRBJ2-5	TGCGCCAGCAGCTTGAAGGACAGCCCACAAGAGACCCAGTACTTC	CASSLKDSPQETQYF
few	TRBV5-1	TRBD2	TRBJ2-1	TGCGCCAGCAGCCTAGTGACTAGCGGGGCCTCCGACAATGAGCAGTTCTTC	CASSLVTSGASDNEQFF
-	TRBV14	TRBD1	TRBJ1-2	TGTGCCAGCAGCCAAGATGGGACAGGGGTCTATGGCTACACCTTC	CASSQDGTGVYGYTF
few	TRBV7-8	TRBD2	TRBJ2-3	TGTGCCAGCAGCTCATTGTCCGGGAGGGGGGGCCCAGATACGCAGTATTTT	CASSSLSGRGGPDTQYF
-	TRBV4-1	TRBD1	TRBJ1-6	TGCGCCAGCAGTCATGCGTCTTTGACAGGGAGCTCCTATAATTCACCCCTCCACTTT	CASSHASLTGSSYNSPLHF
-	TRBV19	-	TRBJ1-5	TGTGCCAGTAGTACATCGGGGGGAGGAAATCAGCCCCAGCATTTT	CASSTSGGGNQPQHF
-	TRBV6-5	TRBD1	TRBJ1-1	TGTGCCATCGCGCAGGGGGGCACTGAAGCTTTCTTT	CAIAQGGTEAFF
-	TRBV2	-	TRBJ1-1	TGTGCCAGCAGACAGACAGTGAACACTGAAGCTTTCTTT	CASRQTVNTEAFF
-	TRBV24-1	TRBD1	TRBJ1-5	TGTGCCACCAGTGTGGGGGGACAGGGCGTCCAGCCCCAGCATTTT	CATSVGGQGVQPQHF
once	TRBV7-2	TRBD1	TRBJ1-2	TGTGCCAGCAGCCAACAACTGGGACAGGGTGGAGGCTACACCTTC	CASSQQLGQGGGYTF
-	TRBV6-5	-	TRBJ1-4	TGTGCCAGCCGAGACGGGGGGGGCAATGAAAAACTGTTTTTT	CASRDGGGNEKLFF
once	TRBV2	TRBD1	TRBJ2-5	TGTGCCAGCAGTTCCACGACAGGGAGCACCCAGTACTTC	CASSSTTGSTQYF
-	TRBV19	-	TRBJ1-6	TGTGCCAGTCAGGCAGGGAATAATTCACCCCTCCACTTT	CASQAGNNSPLHF
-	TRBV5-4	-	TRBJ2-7	TGTGCCAGCAGGCTTGACACGAGCTCCTACGAGCAGTACTTC	CASRLDTSSYEQYF
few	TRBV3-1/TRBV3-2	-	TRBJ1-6	TGTGCCAGCAGCCAAGAGCGGGGCTTAGTTTCACCCCTCCACTTT	CASSQERGLVSPLHF
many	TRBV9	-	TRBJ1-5	TGTGCCAGCAGCGTAAACGGGGACTCTTATCAGCCCCAGCATTTT	CASSVNGDSYQPQHF
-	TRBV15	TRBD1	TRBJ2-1	TGTGCCACCAGCAGAGTTCTGGGTTGGGACAGGGGCTACAATGAGCAGTTCTTC	CATSRVLGWDRGYNEQFF
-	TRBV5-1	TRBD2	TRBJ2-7	TGCGCCAGCAGCTCTAGCGGGGGGGTCTACGAGCAGTACTTC	CASSSSGGVYEQYF
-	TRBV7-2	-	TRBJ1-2	TGTGCCAGCAGCGAAACAGCCTCCGGGGGGTATGGCTACACCTTC	CASSETASGGYGYTF
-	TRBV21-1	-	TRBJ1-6	TGTGCCAGGTCGACAGGGAGCTCCTATAATTCACCCCTCCACTTT	CARSTGSSYNSPLHF
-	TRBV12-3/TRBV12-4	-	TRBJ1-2	TGTGCCAGCAGTTTATCAGGGATCTATGGCTACACCTTC	CASSLSGIYGYTF
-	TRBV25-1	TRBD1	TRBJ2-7	TGTGCCAGCAGTGAGAAGGGACAGCTTTCCTACGAGCAGTACTTC	CASSEKGQLSYEQYF